This entry features one TCR beta chain sequence. The data stem from a study of blood T cell repertoires in COVID-19. Turning to the study itself: Samples taken during acute and convalescent COVID-19 were collected in the United States, Italy and Spain.

CDR3 size: 12 residues. Germline-derived CDR1 and CDR2 are LNHDA and SQIVND (reference sequence). The V end lost 6 bases, the J end lost 2 bases, and 8 bases lay between the germline ends. Profiled with immunoSEQ multiplex PCR; TCRdb holds only in-frame clones, not every one. The sample lists about 200,000 clones, approximately 80% occurring once. The Seattle patients joined while their infection was active and were tracked longitudinally afterward. The rearrangement joins TRBV19 to TRBJ2-7, with D possibly matching TRBD1 (5 bases). What was sequenced was peripheral blood. This receptor was identified in a man between 60 and 70 years old with COVID-19, enrolled during active disease. CDR3 DNA sequence: TGTGCCAGTAGCGACAGCCCCTACGAGCAGTACTTC. This codes for CASSDSPYEQYF.